This T cell receptor beta chain was sequenced during a study of blood T cells in healthy people across ages. Next came a second PCR, run for about 7 to 12 cycles, which used a sample-barcoded 5' primer along with a J-beta primer mix. TCRdb fed the 5' RACE reads into MiXCR, producing one record per CDR3 protein. The sample carries over 500,000 distinct CDR3 sequences, about 28% recorded once. The CDR3 covers 15 residues. Germline V CDR1 and CDR2: MNHEY, SVGAGI. This clonotype was seen more than once but under ten times. They isolated at least 6 million PBMCs from each sample. These same data were also listed under a study on T cells of mothers and their children.

The sequence derives from a boy between 2 and 15 years old in good health. The chain uses TRBV6-5 and TRBJ2-1; 11 bases agree with TRBD2. The DNA end favors TRBJ2-7, so the J call may be wrong. Sequenced: blood. The CDR3 sequence is CASSYSSGGAYEQYF. The CDR3 coding sequence is TGTGCCAGCAGTTACTCTAGCGGGGGGGCCTACGAGCAGTACTTC.